One sample yielded the 23 T cell receptor beta chains listed below, sequenced in a study of blood T cell repertoires in COVID-19. Assay: immunoSEQ multiplex PCR; the TCRdb copy retains only in-frame clones and omits some. The table lists 200,000 to 300,000 clones, approximately 90% of them singletons, with 3.7% in the top ten. The sequenced material came from peripheral blood. All receptors come from a woman aged 40 to 49 with acute or convalescent COVID-19.

The V and J genes are TRBV12-5 and TRBJ2-1; weak D call: TRBD2 (5 bases). Trimming left V 1 base short and J 14 bases short, with 15 bases between. Germline V lookup: CDR1 LGHNT, CDR2 FRNRAP. This CDR3 comprises 13 residues. The CDR3 DNA reads TGTGCTAGTGGTTTGGCCCCCTCCTTGGGAGAGTTCTTC. Encoded protein: CASGLAPSLGEFF.

The rearrangement joins TRBV29-1 to TRBJ2-1; weak D call: TRBD1 (5 bases). This CDR3 region has 13 residues. The V gene lost 3 bases and the J gene lost 3 bases, with 9 bases spanning the gap. In germline, CDR1 is SQVTM, CDR2 ANQGSEA. CDR3 loop: CSVDGTGYNEQFF. CDR3 DNA: TGCAGCGTTGATGGTACAGGCTACAATGAGCAGTTCTTC.

V is TRBV6-5 and J is TRBJ2-5; 9 positions match TRBD2. The CDR3 spans 15 residues. Germline lookup yields CDR1 MNHEY and CDR2 SVGAGI. V trimming: 6 bases; J trimming: 7 bases; junction bases outside the gene matches: 12. The CDR3 loop is CASRDSGGFLGTQYF. Written as DNA, the CDR3 is TGTGCCAGCAGGGATAGCGGGGGCTTTCTTGGGACCCAGTACTTC.

The V gene is TRBV5-5, the J gene TRBJ1-6; 8 nucleotides align to TRBD1. Per germline, CDR1 SGHKS and CDR2 YYEKEE (reference sequence). The CDR3 has 16 residues. The junction had 8 bases not matched to a gene; V was cut back by 4 bases and J by 5 bases. CDR3 DNA: TGTGCCAGCAGCGGGGACAGGCGGACTGATAATTCACCCCTCCACTTT. This sequence encodes CASSGDRRTDNSPLHF.

The chain combines TRBV24-1 with TRBJ2-1, with 11 positions matching TRBD2. Looked up from germline, CDR1 is KGHDR and CDR2 is SFDVKD. J was trimmed by 9 bases and V by 6 bases; bases with no gene match: 3. The CDR3 covers 13 residues. The CDR3 DNA follows: TGTGCCACCAGTTTAGCGGGGGGGCCTGAGCAGTTCTTC. It translates to CATSLAGGPEQFF.

V gene TRBV5-4 combines with J gene TRBJ2-6; 10 bases are a match to TRBD2. Losses at the gene ends were 9 bases for V and 0 bases for J; bases not matched to a gene: 9. Per germline, CDR1 SGHNT and CDR2 YYREEE (reference sequence). The CDR3 has 17 residues. Here the CDR3 DNA reads TGTGCCATCTTGGTAGCGGGGGGTCGCTCTGGGGCCAACGTCCTGACTTTC. Its translation: CAILVAGGRSGANVLTF.

This sequence joins TRBV5-1 and TRBJ1-1; tentatively, D is TRBD1 (6 bases). Germline CDR1 and CDR2: SGHRS and YFSETQ. The CDR3 covers 16 residues. Between the trimmed V and J ends, which lost 1 base and 8 bases, there was a span of 21 bases. CDR3 in amino acids: CASSLTGREVKGEAFF. CDR3 in DNA: TGCGCCAGCAGCTTGACAGGGAGGGAGGTTAAGGGGGAAGCTTTCTTT.

CDR3 loop: CASSQDRWRGQDTEAFF. For the CDR3, the DNA is TGCGCCAGCAGCCAAGATCGGTGGAGGGGGCAAGACACTGAAGCTTTCTTT. This chain connects TRBV4-1 to TRBJ1-1, with 7 bases aligning to TRBD1. V trimming: 0 bases; J trimming: 3 bases; junction bases outside the gene matches: 10. Germline CDR1 and CDR2: MGHRA and YSYEKL. CDR3 length: 17 residues.

This clone was recorded only once. The chain carries TRBV18 and TRBJ1-1, with 7 bases identical to TRBD1. From germline, CDR1 is KGHSH and CDR2 LQKENI. The CDR3 extends over 15 amino acids. V shed 8 bases and J 2 bases; nucleotides not matched to a gene: 11. The CDR3 nucleotides are TGTGCCAGCCTCCCCGAGTCAGGGGGAAACACTGAAGCTTTCTTT. It codes for CASLPESGGNTEAFF. Complete variable domain (other parts from reference TRBV18 and TRBJ1-1): NAGVMQNPRHLVRRRGQEARLRCSPMKGHSHVYWYRQLPEEGLKFMVYLQKENIIDESGMPKERFSAEFPKEGPSILRIQQVVRGDSAAYFCASLPESGGNTEAFFGQGTRLTVV.

The J gene is TRBJ1-5, the V gene TRBV12-3 or TRBV12-4; D unclear. The germline V and J ends were trimmed by 4 bases and 4 bases, with 8 bases remaining between them. The CDR3 extends over 13 amino acids. CDR3 protein: CASSSLPNQPQHF. DNA of the CDR3: TGTGCCAGCAGTTCTCTCCCTAATCAGCCCCAGCATTTT.

The CDR3 loop is CASRDSTANYGYTF. The CDR3 bases are TGTGCCAGCAGGGACAGCACGGCTAACTATGGCTACACCTTC. The J gene is TRBJ1-2, the V gene TRBV6-4, with D possibly TRBD1 on 6 matching bases. V shed 6 bases and J shed 0 bases, with 11 bases lying between them. The CDR3 has 14 residues. Germline-derived CDR1 and CDR2 are MRHNA and SNTAGT.

In this sample, this clone turned up once. This chain connects TRBV9 to TRBJ2-7; 13 bases align to TRBD2. This CDR3 is built from 17 residues. The ends lost 2 bases at V and 4 bases at J; junction bases unmatched: 9. From germline, CDR1 is SGDLS and CDR2 YYNGEE. CDR3 region: CASSVPPRTSGGYEQYV. CDR3 DNA sequence: TGTGCCAGCAGCGTCCCCCCCCGGACTAGCGGGGGATACGAGCAGTACGTC.

The table lists this clone with a count of one. This chain connects TRBV19 to TRBJ1-1, with a tentative D call TRBD1 (5 bases). Trimming took off 11 bases at V and 1 base at J, with 8 bases between the two ends. The germline CDR1 and CDR2 sequences are LNHDA and SQIVND (reference sequence). The length of the CDR3 is 11 residues. CDR3 DNA: TGTGCCTTAAGGGGGAACACTGAAGCTTTCTTT. Translation: CALRGNTEAFF.

The J gene is TRBJ1-2, the V gene TRBV6-5, with a tentative D call TRBD1 (6 bases). V lost 0 bases and J lost 7, with 12 bases in between. CDR1 is MNHEY, CDR2 SVGAGI, per germline. The CDR3 is 14 amino acids. CDR3 nucleotides: TGTGCCAGCAGTTACTCCAACGCAGGGGTTGGCTACACCTTC. Its protein is CASSYSNAGVGYTF.

A few counts support this clone. The V and J genes are TRBV6-5 and TRBJ1-1, with TRBD1 identical over 10 bases. This CDR3 has 15 amino acids. V lost 6 bases, J lost 1 base, and 5 bases stayed unmatched. Per germline, CDR1 MNHEY and CDR2 SVGAGI. CDR3 residues: CASRAGTGANTEAFF. Here the CDR3 DNA reads TGTGCCAGCAGGGCCGGGACAGGGGCGAACACTGAAGCTTTCTTT.

The V and J genes are TRBV12-3 or TRBV12-4 and TRBJ1-1, with TRBD1 matching 8 bases. CDR3 length: 13 amino acids. Trimming cost V 10 bases and J 4 bases; bases outside gene matches: 8. As DNA, the CDR3 is TGTGCCACAGCAGGGGGCGCCGGCACTGAAGCTTTCTTT. Its translation is CATAGGAGTEAFF.

The V and J genes are TRBV7-3 and TRBJ2-2; weak D call: TRBD1 (6 bases). V dropped 5 bases and J dropped 2 bases, with 9 bases sitting between them. The germline V gene encodes CDR1 SGHTA and CDR2 FQGTGA. This CDR3 has 14 residues. Here the CDR3 DNA reads TGTGCCAGCAGCCTGGACAGCAACACCGGGGAGCTGTTTTTT. Translation: CASSLDSNTGELFF.

V usage is TRBV6-1 and J usage is TRBJ1-4; D is undetermined. Per germline, CDR1 MNHNS and CDR2 SASEGT. Trimming removed 2 bases from V and 5 bases from J, with 12 bases in between. The CDR3 has 15 amino acids. The CDR3, as DNA: TGTGCCAGCAGTGAAAGCTCTGAGGGAAATGAAAAACTGTTTTTT. Translating it yields CASSESSEGNEKLFF.

The chain employs TRBV5-1 and TRBJ2-2; 10 positions match TRBD2. The CDR3 spans 16 residues. V lost 3 bases, J lost 0 bases, and 2 bases stayed unmatched. CDR1 SGHRS and CDR2 YFSETQ come from the germline V gene. The CDR3 protein is CASSYLAGANTGELFF. The CDR3 DNA follows: TGCGCCAGCAGCTATCTAGCGGGGGCGAACACCGGGGAGCTGTTTTTT.

The J gene is TRBJ2-1, the V gene TRBV6-4; 11 bases are a match to TRBD2. Looked up from germline, CDR1 is MRHNA and CDR2 is SNTAGT. The CDR3 length is 16 residues. Trimming took 5 bases from V and 4 from J; bases not matched to a gene: 7. CDR3 sequence: CASSKSRTSGYNEQFF. The CDR3 DNA reads as TGTGCCAGCAGTAAATCGAGGACTAGCGGGTACAATGAGCAGTTCTTC.

The CDR3, as DNA: TGTGCCAGCAGCTCAGGGACAGTGTCAAACACTGAAGCTTTCTTT. The encoded protein is CASSSGTVSNTEAFF. This chain joins TRBV9 and TRBJ1-1, with 7 bases lining up with TRBD1. V shed 4 bases and J 2 bases; nucleotides not matched to a gene: 8. This CDR3 spans 15 amino acids. The germline CDR1 and CDR2 sequences are SGDLS and YYNGEE.

The chain uses TRBV30 and TRBJ1-1; 7 bases map to TRBD1. The CDR3 is 13 residues long. The V segment lost 6 bases and the J segment 1 base; nucleotides outside the gene matches: 5. From germline, CDR1 is GTSNPN and CDR2 SVGIG (reference sequence). CDR3 amino acids: CACARTGNTEAFF. CDR3 nucleotides: TGTGCCTGCGCCCGGACAGGGAACACTGAAGCTTTCTTT.

The chain links TRBV7-2 to TRBJ2-5, with 14 bases lining up with TRBD2. This CDR3 region has 17 residues. V shed 4 bases, J shed 2 bases, and the junction held 6 bases outside the gene matches. Germline CDR1 is SGHTA and CDR2 is FQGNSA. DNA of the CDR3: TGTGCCAGCAGCTCGGGACTAGCGGGGGCCTATCAAGAGACCCAGTACTTC. Protein sequence: CASSSGLAGAYQETQYF. Drawing the rest from reference TRBV7-2 and TRBJ2-5, the complete variable domain is GAGVSQSPSNKVTEKGKDVELRCDPISGHTALYWYRQSLGQGLEFLIYFQGNSAPDKSGLPSDRFSAERTGGSVSTLTIQRTQQEDSAVYLCASSSGLAGAYQETQYFGPGTRLLVL.